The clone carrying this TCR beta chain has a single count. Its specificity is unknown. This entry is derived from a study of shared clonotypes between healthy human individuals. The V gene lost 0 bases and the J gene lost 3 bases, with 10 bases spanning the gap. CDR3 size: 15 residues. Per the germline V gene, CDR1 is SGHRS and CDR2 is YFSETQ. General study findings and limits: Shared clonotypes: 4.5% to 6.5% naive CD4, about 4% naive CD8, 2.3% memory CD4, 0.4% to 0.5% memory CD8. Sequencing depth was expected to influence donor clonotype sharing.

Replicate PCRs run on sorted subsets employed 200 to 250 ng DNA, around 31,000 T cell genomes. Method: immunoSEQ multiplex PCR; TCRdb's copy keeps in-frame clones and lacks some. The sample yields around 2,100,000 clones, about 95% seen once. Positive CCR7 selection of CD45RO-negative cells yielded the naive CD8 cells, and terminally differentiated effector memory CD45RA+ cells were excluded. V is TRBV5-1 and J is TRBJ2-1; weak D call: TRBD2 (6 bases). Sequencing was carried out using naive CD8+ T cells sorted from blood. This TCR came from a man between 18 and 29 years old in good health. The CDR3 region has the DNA TGCGCCAGCAGCTTGGGGGACTCTCGCTACAATGAGCAGTTCTTC. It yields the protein CASSLGDSRYNEQFF.